This TCR beta chain was documented in a study of cytomegalovirus exposure and HLA in healthy donors. The overall study: The 120 validation repertoires, a later analysis reported, used the same platform as the 600 to 700 repertoires from the first cohort.

Assay: immunoSEQ multiplex PCR; the TCRdb copy retains only in-frame clones and omits some. The data show 150,000 to 200,000 clones, 80% to 90% seen once. About this clone itself: Its matching antigen is unknown.

Looked up from germline, CDR1 is MNHEY and CDR2 is SVGAGI. With 6 bases clipped from V and 2 bases from J, the junction kept 10 bases outside the gene matches. This CDR3 contains 15 residues. Notes on the study in general: Most TCR sequences were seen very rarely across donors, but some public TCRs occurred in many. Both high specificity and high sensitivity reportedly marked the classifier's diagnosis of cytomegalovirus status. The study flagged some 180 TCR beta chains as cytomegalovirus-associated.

The sequenced material came from PBMCs. V is TRBV6-5 and J is TRBJ2-7; 7 nucleotides align to TRBD1. The clonotype comes from a woman aged 25 to 39 in good health and CMV-seronegative. CDR3 amino acids: CASRRQGIPTYEQYF. In DNA, the CDR3 is TGTGCCAGCAGACGACAGGGAATCCCCACCTACGAGCAGTACTTC.